In its sample, the clone carrying this TCR beta chain was seen once. The antigen is unknown. The sample comes from a study of T cell responses to AZD1222 COVID-19 vaccine. General study results and limits: Females outnumbered males among donors, who were mostly white British; clonal diversity was possibly underestimated.

Trimming stripped 4 bases from V and 2 bases from J, with 15 bases between. The CDR3 runs 15 residues. CDR1 is SGHNT and CDR2 is YYREEE in the germline V gene (reference sequence). Libraries were prepared by immunoSEQ multiplex PCR; TCRdb keeps only in-frame clonotypes and omits some of them. The table lists about 140,000 clones, 65% to 90% of them singletons. This sequence originates from an adult who received the MenACWY meningococcal vaccine as a control. This chain links TRBV5-4 with TRBJ1-1, with a tentative D call TRBD1 (6 bases). Specimen: peripheral blood, collected 28 days after the second dose of the MenACWY control vaccine. The CDR3 is CASSAGGLRNTEAFF. DNA for the CDR3: TGTGCCAGCAGCGCGGGGGGGCTGCGAAACACTGAAGCTTTCTTT. Full variable domain (remainder filled in from reference TRBV5-4 and TRBJ1-1): ETGVTQSPTHLIKTRGQQVTLRCSSQSGHNTVSWYQQALGQGPQFIFQYYREEENGRGNFPPRFSGLQFPNYSSELNVNALELDDSALYLCASSAGGLRNTEAFFGQGTRLTVV.